The rows below give T cell receptor beta chains drawn from one sample of a study of blood T cell repertoires in COVID-19. TCRdb's copy holds only in-frame clones and misses some; the assay was immunoSEQ multiplex PCR. The sample holds roughly 72,000 clones; 70% to 90% are singletons and the top ten take approximately 20%. The specimen was peripheral blood. These receptors were obtained from a human donor in a cohort sampled during active COVID-19. Each CDR3 is given with its conserved first and last residue. The D gene is left open where the match is weak. Rows give clone size only sometimes, using once, few, many, or a class for an expanded clone.

j_gene: TRBJ2-3
abundance: .
d_gene: .
v_gene: TRBV27
CDR3nt: TGTGCCAGCAGTAGACTCGACCCTTTGTCCACAGATACGCAGTATTTT
CDR3aa: CASSRLDPLSTDTQYF

j_gene: TRBJ1-4
abundance: .
d_gene: TRBD1
v_gene: TRBV9
CDR3nt: TGTGCCAGCAGCGTGGGACAGGGGAATGAAAAACTGTTTTTT
CDR3aa: CASSVGQGNEKLFF

j_gene: TRBJ2-7
abundance: .
d_gene: TRBD2
v_gene: TRBV27
CDR3nt: TGTGCCAGCAGTTTATCGGGGGGAGGGAACTACGAGCAGTACTTC
CDR3aa: CASSLSGGGNYEQYF

j_gene: TRBJ2-6
abundance: .
d_gene: TRBD2
v_gene: TRBV29-1
CDR3nt: TGCAGCGTTTTCGCGGTAGCGGGAGTCCACTCTGGGGCCAACGTCCTGACTTTC
CDR3aa: CSVFAVAGVHSGANVLTF

j_gene: TRBJ1-1
abundance: .
d_gene: .
v_gene: TRBV6-6
CDR3nt: TGTGCCAGCAGTGTCAGGGGCACTGAAGCTTTCTTT
CDR3aa: CASSVRGTEAFF

j_gene: TRBJ1-5
abundance: few
d_gene: .
v_gene: TRBV2
CDR3nt: TGTGCCAGCAGCGCGGGGGCTAGAGGGACCGGTCAGCCCCAGCATTTT
CDR3aa: CASSAGARGTGQPQHF

j_gene: TRBJ1-5
abundance: .
d_gene: .
v_gene: TRBV10-1
CDR3nt: TGCGCCAGCAGTGAGCCTAGGAGGCAGGGCAATCAGCCCCAGCATTTT
CDR3aa: CASSEPRRQGNQPQHF

j_gene: TRBJ1-2
abundance: .
d_gene: .
v_gene: TRBV6-5
CDR3nt: TGTGCCAGCAGTAACACGAACTATGGCTACACCTTC
CDR3aa: CASSNTNYGYTF

j_gene: TRBJ1-2
abundance: .
d_gene: .
v_gene: TRBV27
CDR3nt: TGTGCCAGCAGTACGACCGACAGGCTTAACTATGGCTACACCTTC
CDR3aa: CASSTTDRLNYGYTF

j_gene: TRBJ1-5
abundance: .
d_gene: TRBD1
v_gene: TRBV24-1
CDR3nt: TGTGCCACCACCACAGGGGGGAATCAGCCCCAGCATTTT
CDR3aa: CATTTGGNQPQHF

j_gene: TRBJ1-1
abundance: .
d_gene: TRBD1
v_gene: TRBV28
CDR3nt: TGTGCCAGCAGTCAAGGGTGGGACAGGATATTGAATGAAGCTTTCTTT
CDR3aa: CASSQGWDRILNEAFF

j_gene: TRBJ2-7
abundance: .
d_gene: .
v_gene: TRBV2
CDR3nt: TGTGCCAGCAGGGTGGGTGGGGGCCAGATCTCCTACGAGCAGTACTTC
CDR3aa: CASRVGGGQISYEQYF

j_gene: TRBJ2-7
abundance: .
d_gene: .
v_gene: TRBV28
CDR3nt: TGTGCCAGCAGAGCTTCTTCGACCTACGAGCAGTACTTC
CDR3aa: CASRASSTYEQYF

j_gene: TRBJ2-5
abundance: few
d_gene: .
v_gene: TRBV2
CDR3nt: TGTGCCAGCAGTGAGGGGAATCAGGGGTTTGAGACCCAGTACTTC
CDR3aa: CASSEGNQGFETQYF

j_gene: TRBJ2-7
abundance: .
d_gene: .
v_gene: TRBV9
CDR3nt: TGTGCCAGCAGCGTAGGGGCAGGGGCCGAGCAGTACTTC
CDR3aa: CASSVGAGAEQYF

j_gene: TRBJ1-2
abundance: .
d_gene: .
v_gene: TRBV11-2
CDR3nt: TGTGCCAGCAGCTTGTCAGGGGCGGTCTATGGCTACACCTTC
CDR3aa: CASSLSGAVYGYTF

j_gene: TRBJ1-5
abundance: .
d_gene: .
v_gene: TRBV5-5
CDR3nt: TGTGCCAGCAGCTTGGGTTACAATCAGCCCCAGCATTTT
CDR3aa: CASSLGYNQPQHF

j_gene: TRBJ1-6
abundance: .
d_gene: .
v_gene: TRBV5-1
CDR3nt: TGCGCCAGCAGCCGGACAGAAACCCATTCACCCCTCCACTTT
CDR3aa: CASSRTETHSPLHF

j_gene: TRBJ1-1
abundance: .
d_gene: TRBD1
v_gene: TRBV7-8
CDR3nt: TGTGCCAGCAGCGGGCGACAGGGCGAAACTACTTTCTTT
CDR3aa: CASSGRQGETTFF

j_gene: TRBJ2-4
abundance: .
d_gene: TRBD1
v_gene: TRBV5-1
CDR3nt: TGCGCCAGCAGCTTGGCCTTACAGGGGGGAGCCAAAAACATTCAGTACTTC
CDR3aa: CASSLALQGGAKNIQYF

j_gene: TRBJ1-2
abundance: .
d_gene: .
v_gene: TRBV27
CDR3nt: TGTGCCAGCAGTTTATCACCGGACTATGGCTACACCTTC
CDR3aa: CASSLSPDYGYTF

j_gene: TRBJ1-3
abundance: .
d_gene: .
v_gene: TRBV7-9
CDR3nt: TGTGCCAGCAGCCAGGATCCCACGTACGGAAACACCATATATTTT
CDR3aa: CASSQDPTYGNTIYF

j_gene: TRBJ2-1
abundance: .
d_gene: .
v_gene: TRBV11-2
CDR3nt: TGTGCCAGCAGCTTAGAGGGAGGTAACTACAATGAGCAGTTCTTC
CDR3aa: CASSLEGGNYNEQFF

j_gene: TRBJ2-1
abundance: .
d_gene: TRBD1
v_gene: TRBV24-1
CDR3nt: TGTGCCACCAGTGAGGGGGGACAGGGGTTTTTAGATGAGCAGTTCTTC
CDR3aa: CATSEGGQGFLDEQFF

j_gene: TRBJ2-5
abundance: .
d_gene: TRBD1
v_gene: TRBV19
CDR3nt: TGTGCCAGTAGTGGGACAGGTGTAAGTCTAAAGACCCAGTACTTC
CDR3aa: CASSGTGVSLKTQYF

j_gene: TRBJ1-4
abundance: .
d_gene: TRBD1
v_gene: TRBV5-8
CDR3nt: TGTGCCAGCAGCTTCCGACAGGGCGATACTGAAAAACTGTTTTTT
CDR3aa: CASSFRQGDTEKLFF

j_gene: TRBJ1-2
abundance: .
d_gene: TRBD1
v_gene: TRBV12-3/TRBV12-4
CDR3nt: TGTGCCAGCAGGCAGACAGGGAACTATGGCTACACCTTC
CDR3aa: CASRQTGNYGYTF

j_gene: TRBJ2-5
abundance: .
d_gene: .
v_gene: TRBV15
CDR3nt: TGTGCCACCAGCAGCGGAGAGACCCAGTACTTC
CDR3aa: CATSSGETQYF

j_gene: TRBJ2-5
abundance: few
d_gene: TRBD2
v_gene: TRBV4-1
CDR3nt: TGCGCCAGCAGCCACGGGACTAGCGGCCAAGAGACCCAGTACTTC
CDR3aa: CASSHGTSGQETQYF

j_gene: TRBJ2-5
abundance: .
d_gene: TRBD2
v_gene: TRBV10-1
CDR3nt: TGCGCCAGCAGTGATATGATGGCGGGAGGGCGGGAGACCCAGTACTTC
CDR3aa: CASSDMMAGGRETQYF

j_gene: TRBJ2-1
abundance: .
d_gene: TRBD2
v_gene: TRBV5-1
CDR3nt: TGCGCCAGCAGCTTGACTAGCGGGGGGGTGTACAATGAGCAGTTCTTC
CDR3aa: CASSLTSGGVYNEQFF

j_gene: TRBJ2-7
abundance: .
d_gene: TRBD1
v_gene: TRBV19
CDR3nt: TGTGCCAGTAGTAGTGCTACCCTGACAGGGAGCTACGAGCAGTACTTC
CDR3aa: CASSSATLTGSYEQYF

j_gene: TRBJ2-2
abundance: .
d_gene: .
v_gene: TRBV28
CDR3nt: TGTGCCAGCAGTTTGGTCAGGGTAACCGGGGAGCTGTTTTTT
CDR3aa: CASSLVRVTGELFF

j_gene: TRBJ1-4
abundance: .
d_gene: .
v_gene: TRBV29-1
CDR3nt: TGCAGCGTTCAGGAGGGACTTAATGAAAAACTGTTTTTT
CDR3aa: CSVQEGLNEKLFF

j_gene: TRBJ2-2
abundance: once
d_gene: .
v_gene: TRBV5-6
CDR3nt: TGTGCCAGCAGCTTGCTCAGCGGAAACACCGGGGAGCTGTTTTTT
CDR3aa: CASSLLSGNTGELFF

j_gene: TRBJ2-5
abundance: .
d_gene: TRBD1
v_gene: TRBV7-8
CDR3nt: TGTGCCAGCAGCTCCGGTTACAGGGGAAGAAGGCAAGAGACCCAGTACTTC
CDR3aa: CASSSGYRGRRQETQYF

j_gene: TRBJ2-5
abundance: .
d_gene: TRBD2
v_gene: TRBV5-6
CDR3nt: TGTGCCAGCAGCTTGGGTGGCCAGGGCGGGAGTCGGACCCAGTACTTC
CDR3aa: CASSLGGQGGSRTQYF

j_gene: TRBJ2-5
abundance: .
d_gene: TRBD2
v_gene: TRBV5-4
CDR3nt: TGTGCCAGCAGCCCTGGACTAGCGGGGGCCGGGGAGACCCAGTACTTC
CDR3aa: CASSPGLAGAGETQYF

j_gene: TRBJ2-2
abundance: .
d_gene: .
v_gene: TRBV7-2
CDR3nt: TGTGCCAGCAGCTTAGCGGTAGCGGCGAACACCGGGGAGCTGTTTTTT
CDR3aa: CASSLAVAANTGELFF

j_gene: TRBJ1-6
abundance: .
d_gene: .
v_gene: TRBV6-1
CDR3nt: TGTGCCAGCAGTGAACTGCCGGGTAATTCACCCCTCCACTTT
CDR3aa: CASSELPGNSPLHF

j_gene: TRBJ1-5
abundance: .
d_gene: .
v_gene: TRBV5-1
CDR3nt: TGCGCCAGCAGCTTGGAGGCAGTAGGAGGGAATCAGCCCCAGCATTTT
CDR3aa: CASSLEAVGGNQPQHF

j_gene: TRBJ2-1
abundance: once
d_gene: TRBD2
v_gene: TRBV7-2
CDR3nt: TGTGCCAGCAGCTTAGCGGGGTTAGCGGGAGTGAATGAGCAGTTCTTC
CDR3aa: CASSLAGLAGVNEQFF

j_gene: TRBJ1-5
abundance: .
d_gene: .
v_gene: TRBV15
CDR3nt: TGTGCCACCAGCAGGAATCCCCCAGGGCCTAATCAGCCCCAGCATTTT
CDR3aa: CATSRNPPGPNQPQHF

j_gene: TRBJ2-5
abundance: medium-sized
d_gene: TRBD2
v_gene: TRBV3-1/TRBV3-2
CDR3nt: TGTGCCAGCAGGCGGGGGGGAGGCGGGGAAGAGACCCAGTACTTC
CDR3aa: CASRRGGGGEETQYF

j_gene: TRBJ2-1
abundance: .
d_gene: TRBD2
v_gene: TRBV6-5
CDR3nt: TGTGCCACACATAGCGGGAGTAGGGCGAATGAGCAGTTCTTC
CDR3aa: CATHSGSRANEQFF

j_gene: TRBJ2-3
abundance: once
d_gene: TRBD2
v_gene: TRBV24-1
CDR3nt: TGTGCCACCAGTGACCCTAAGCGGGGGGGAGGACCAGATACGCAGTATTTT
CDR3aa: CATSDPKRGGGPDTQYF

j_gene: TRBJ2-7
abundance: .
d_gene: .
v_gene: TRBV11-3
CDR3nt: TGTGCCAGCAGCACCCGGGACAATACCTACGAGCAGTACTTC
CDR3aa: CASSTRDNTYEQYF

j_gene: TRBJ1-5
abundance: .
d_gene: .
v_gene: TRBV10-3
CDR3nt: TGTGCCATCAGTGAGCCGAAACATCGGGCCCAGCATTTT
CDR3aa: CAISEPKHRAQHF

j_gene: TRBJ2-7
abundance: once
d_gene: TRBD1
v_gene: TRBV15
CDR3nt: TGTGCCACCAGCAGAGACAGGGGGCGGGAGCAGTACTTC
CDR3aa: CATSRDRGREQYF

j_gene: TRBJ2-1
abundance: once
d_gene: TRBD2
v_gene: TRBV24-1
CDR3nt: TGTGCCACCAGTGGTGTCGGGCGGGAGGGTTCCTACAATGAGCAGTTCTTC
CDR3aa: CATSGVGREGSYNEQFF

j_gene: TRBJ2-1
abundance: .
d_gene: TRBD1
v_gene: TRBV11-3
CDR3nt: TGTGCCAGCAGCTGGGGGACAGGTGCTCACAATGAGCAGTTCTTC
CDR3aa: CASSWGTGAHNEQFF

j_gene: TRBJ2-5
abundance: .
d_gene: .
v_gene: TRBV11-2
CDR3nt: TGTGCCAGCAGCTTAGATCTTGGCCCCCAAGAGACCCAGTACTTC
CDR3aa: CASSLDLGPQETQYF

j_gene: TRBJ1-1
abundance: .
d_gene: .
v_gene: TRBV5-5
CDR3nt: TGTGCCAGCAGACGGACAGTTGAAGCTTTCTTT
CDR3aa: CASRRTVEAFF

j_gene: TRBJ2-3
abundance: few
d_gene: TRBD2
v_gene: TRBV9
CDR3nt: TGTGCCAGCAGCGTCCGTTCTAGCGGGAGCACAGATACGCAGTATTTT
CDR3aa: CASSVRSSGSTDTQYF